This T cell receptor (beta chain) came from a study of T-cell memory formation after mild COVID-19. The wider study: TCR clusters were mostly confined to one donor each.

This clonotype has at least ten counts. Germline V gene lookup returns CDR1 MGHRA and CDR2 YSYEKL. Between the trimmed V and J ends, which lost 4 bases and 0 bases, there was a span of 9 bases. CDR3 length equals 14 residues. TCRdb fed the 5' RACE reads into MiXCR, producing one record per CDR3 protein. The sample lists 200,000 to 300,000 distinct CDR3 sequences, 15% to 20% occurring once. This chain uses TRBV4-1 with TRBJ2-5, with D uncertain. Sequencing was done on a sample of PBMCs or a T cell subset sorted from them (not recorded which). The clonotype originates from a man between 18 and 29 years old who had mild COVID-19 (a few samples of this study predate the infection). Cell type and time point are not known. CDR3 coding DNA: TGCGCCAGCAGCCCCCGAGGCCACCAAGAGACCCAGTACTTC. It translates to CASSPRGHQETQYF.